This T cell receptor (beta chain) was profiled in a study of T cell responses to AZD1222 COVID-19 vaccine. J lost 2 bases, V lost 5 bases, and 6 bases had no gene match. This CDR3 region has 14 residues. Per the germline V gene, CDR1 is ENHRY and CDR2 is SYGVKD. The repertoire was sequenced with immunoSEQ multiplex PCR; TCRdb's copy has only in-frame clones and lacks some. The sample shows about 110,000 clones, 90% of them seen only once. This sequence was found in an adult who received the AZD1222 COVID-19 vaccine. The sample consisted of peripheral blood, taken 28 days after the second AZD1222 dose. The chain joins TRBV10-3 to TRBJ2-7; 7 bases are shared with TRBD1. Written as DNA, the CDR3 is TGTGCCATCAGTCGACAGGGAGAGACCTACGAGCAGTACTTC. Encoded protein: CAISRQGETYEQYF.